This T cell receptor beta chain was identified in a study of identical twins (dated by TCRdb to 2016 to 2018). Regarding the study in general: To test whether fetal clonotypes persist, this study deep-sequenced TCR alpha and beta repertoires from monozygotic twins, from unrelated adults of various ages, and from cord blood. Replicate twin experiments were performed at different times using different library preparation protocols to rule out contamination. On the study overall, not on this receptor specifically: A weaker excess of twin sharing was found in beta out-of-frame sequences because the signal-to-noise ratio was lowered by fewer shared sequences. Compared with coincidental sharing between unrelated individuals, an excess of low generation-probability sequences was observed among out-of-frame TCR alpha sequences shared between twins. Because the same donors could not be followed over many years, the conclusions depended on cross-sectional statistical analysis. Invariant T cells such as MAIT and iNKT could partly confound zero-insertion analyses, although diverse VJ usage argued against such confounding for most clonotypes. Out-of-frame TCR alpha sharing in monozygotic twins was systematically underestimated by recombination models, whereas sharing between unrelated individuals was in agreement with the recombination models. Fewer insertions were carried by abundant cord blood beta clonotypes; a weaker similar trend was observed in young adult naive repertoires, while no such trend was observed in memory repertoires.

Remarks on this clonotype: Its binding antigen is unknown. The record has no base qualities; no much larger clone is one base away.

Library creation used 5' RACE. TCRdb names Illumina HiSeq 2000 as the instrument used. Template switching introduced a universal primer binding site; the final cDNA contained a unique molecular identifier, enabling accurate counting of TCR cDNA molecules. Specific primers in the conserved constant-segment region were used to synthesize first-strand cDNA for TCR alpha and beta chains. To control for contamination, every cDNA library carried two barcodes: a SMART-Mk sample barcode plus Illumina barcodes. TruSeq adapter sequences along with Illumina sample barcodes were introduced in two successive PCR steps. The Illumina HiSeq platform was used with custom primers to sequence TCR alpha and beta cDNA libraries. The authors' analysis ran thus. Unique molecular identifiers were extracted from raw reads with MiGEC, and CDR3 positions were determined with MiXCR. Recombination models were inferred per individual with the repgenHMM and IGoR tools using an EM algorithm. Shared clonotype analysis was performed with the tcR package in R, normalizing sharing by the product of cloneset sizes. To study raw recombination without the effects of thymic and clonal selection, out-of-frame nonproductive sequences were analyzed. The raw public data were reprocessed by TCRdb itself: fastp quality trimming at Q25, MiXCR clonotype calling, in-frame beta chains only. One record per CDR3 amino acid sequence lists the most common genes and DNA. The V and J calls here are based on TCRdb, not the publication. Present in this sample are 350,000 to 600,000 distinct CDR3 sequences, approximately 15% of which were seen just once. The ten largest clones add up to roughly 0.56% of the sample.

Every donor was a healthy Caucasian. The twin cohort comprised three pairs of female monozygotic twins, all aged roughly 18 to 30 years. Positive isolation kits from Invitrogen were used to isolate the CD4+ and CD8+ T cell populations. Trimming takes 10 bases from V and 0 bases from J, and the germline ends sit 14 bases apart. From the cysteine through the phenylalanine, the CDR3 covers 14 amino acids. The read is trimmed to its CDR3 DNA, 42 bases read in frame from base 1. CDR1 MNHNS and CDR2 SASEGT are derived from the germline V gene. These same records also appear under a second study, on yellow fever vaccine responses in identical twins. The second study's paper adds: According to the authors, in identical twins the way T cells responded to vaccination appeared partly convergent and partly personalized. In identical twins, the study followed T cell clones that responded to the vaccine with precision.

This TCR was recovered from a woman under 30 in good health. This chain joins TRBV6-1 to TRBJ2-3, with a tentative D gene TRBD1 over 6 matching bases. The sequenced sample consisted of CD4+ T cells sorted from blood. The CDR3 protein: CATGTLDSTDTQYF. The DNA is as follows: TGTGCCACCGGGACACTCGATAGCACAGATACGCAGTATTTT.